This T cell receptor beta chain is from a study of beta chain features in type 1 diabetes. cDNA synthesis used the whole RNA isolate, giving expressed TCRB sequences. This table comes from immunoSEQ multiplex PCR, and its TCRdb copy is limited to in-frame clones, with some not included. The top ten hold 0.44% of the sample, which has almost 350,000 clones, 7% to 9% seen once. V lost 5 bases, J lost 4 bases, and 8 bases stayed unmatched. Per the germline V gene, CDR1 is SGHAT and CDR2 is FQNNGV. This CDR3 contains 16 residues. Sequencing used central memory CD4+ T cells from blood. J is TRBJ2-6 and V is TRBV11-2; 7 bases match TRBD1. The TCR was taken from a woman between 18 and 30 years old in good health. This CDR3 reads CASSPTGLAGANVLTF. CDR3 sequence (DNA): TGTGCCAGCAGCCCGACAGGGTTGGCCGGGGCCAACGTCCTGACTTTC. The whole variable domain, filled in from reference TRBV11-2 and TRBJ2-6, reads EAGVAQSPRYKIIEKRQSVAFWCNPISGHATLYWYQQILGQGPKLLIQFQNNGVVDDSQLPKDRFSAERLKGVDSTLKIQPAKLEDSAVYLCASSPTGLAGANVLTFGAGSRLTVL.